The 11 T cell receptor beta chains below come from one sample, sequenced in a study of technical replicates of blood from several donors. Using immunoSEQ multiplex PCR, the repertoire was profiled, and TCRdb retains in-frame clones only, with some absent. The sample carries tens of thousands of clones, about 86% recorded once. The specimen was PBMCs. Every receptor here comes from a human donor in good health. Some clones in this sample may be carry-over from other donors' samples.

The chain is built from TRBV21-1 and TRBJ2-7; no check of the table's D call, TRBD2, against the DNA was made. TRBV21-1 is listed as a pseudogene. The CDR3 loop spans 15 amino acids. This CDR3 reads CARFTEVEEAYEQYF. The CDR3 nucleotides read TGTGCCCGCTTTACAGAGGTCGAGGAGGCCTACGAGCAGTACTTC.

The rearrangement uses TRBV4-3 and TRBJ2-7; 7 bases are shared with TRBD1. Trimming cost V 4 bases and J 2 bases; bases outside gene matches: 8. Germline loops: CDR1 LGHNA, CDR2 YSLEER. This CDR3 is built from 15 residues. CDR3 coding DNA: TGCGCCAGCAGCCGGACGCAGGGGGACGCCTACGAGCAGTACTTC. Translating it yields CASSRTQGDAYEQYF.

The V and J genes are TRBV2 and TRBJ2-4; TRBD2 is a possible D gene (5 bases). The CDR3 is 14 residues long. Germline CDR1 and CDR2: SNHLY and FYNNEI. V was cut by 5 bases and J by 13 bases, with 21 bases left in between. CDR3 region: CASSQSWVGGSQYF. The CDR3, as DNA: TGTGCCAGCAGTCAGTCGTGGGTGGGTGGGAGCCAGTACTTC. Complete variable domain (other parts from reference TRBV2 and TRBJ2-4): EPEVTQTPSHQVTQMGQEVILRCVPISNHLYFYWYRQILGQKVEFLVSFYNNEISEKSEIFDDQFSVERPDGSNFTLKIRSTKLEDSAMYFCASSQSWVGGSQYFGAGTRLSVL.

The chain has TRBV4-2 and TRBJ2-5, with D possibly TRBD1 on 6 matching bases. Germline CDR1 and CDR2: LGHNA and YNFKEQ. The CDR3 covers 14 residues. The V and J ends lost 4 bases and 2 bases respectively, with 11 bases between them. The CDR3 nucleotides are TGTGCCAGCAGCCTAGGACAGACACAAGAGACCCAGTACTTC. It specifies CASSLGQTQETQYF.

J is TRBJ2-5 and V is TRBV11-1, with TRBD2 identical over 10 bases. The germline V gene encodes CDR1 SGHAT and CDR2 FQDESV (reference sequence). The length of the CDR3 is 15 residues. V shed 1 base and J 5 bases; nucleotides not matched to a gene: 4. The DNA for the CDR3 is TGTGCCAGCAGCTTAGACGGGGGACTAGCGGAGACCCAGTACTTC. Its protein product is CASSLDGGLAETQYF.

The rearrangement joins TRBV5-5 to TRBJ2-7; D might be TRBD1 (6 bases). Trimming pared 0 bases from V and 2 bases from J, leaving 12 bases between. CDR1 and CDR2 from the germline V gene are SGHKS and YYEKEE (reference sequence). There are 15 residues in the CDR3. CDR3 coding DNA: TGTGCCAGCAGCTTGGTCCTGACAGGCCCCTACGAGCAGTACTTC. Its translation: CASSLVLTGPYEQYF.

The genes are TRBV7-2 and TRBJ1-2; the D is unclear. The CDR3 has 13 residues. CDR1 and CDR2 (germline): SGHTA, FQGNSA. Trimming left V 5 bases short and J 4 bases short, with 11 bases between. The CDR3 reads CASSPRGVYGYTF. The CDR3 DNA follows: TGTGCCAGCAGCCCGAGAGGTGTCTATGGCTACACCTTC.

The gene calls are TRBV7-9 and TRBJ2-1; weak D call: TRBD1 (6 bases). Germline V CDR1 and CDR2: SEHNR, FQNEAQ (reference sequence). The V and J ends lost 7 bases and 6 bases respectively, with 19 bases between them. This CDR3 is built from 15 residues. In DNA form, the CDR3 reads TGTGCCAGCACCTCTCTGGGGGCCCTGGGCAATGAGCAGTTCTTC. Protein product: CASTSLGALGNEQFF.

J is TRBJ1-5 and V is TRBV19, with 8 bases identical to TRBD1. V dropped 5 bases and J dropped 6; count of bases not matched to a gene: 9. The CDR3 runs to 15 residues. Germline-derived CDR1 and CDR2 are LNHDA and SQIVND (reference sequence). CDR3: CASSSRTGWSQPQHF. CDR3 coding DNA: TGTGCCAGTAGTTCCCGGACAGGGTGGAGTCAGCCCCAGCATTTT.

The rearrangement joins TRBV30 to TRBJ1-5; the D is unclear. CDR1 GTSNPN and CDR2 SVGIG come from the germline V gene (reference sequence). Trimming left V 1 base short and J 2 bases short, with 6 bases between. This CDR3 contains 13 residues. As DNA, the CDR3 is TGTGCCTGGAGTGGACTCGGCAATCAGCCCCAGCATTTT. Protein sequence: CAWSGLGNQPQHF.

This chain uses TRBV7-6 with TRBJ2-7, with 15 bases fitting TRBD2. The germline gives CDR1 SGHVS, CDR2 FNYEAQ. The length of the CDR3 is 17 residues. V shed 5 bases, J shed 1 base, and the junction held 6 bases outside the gene matches. The DNA of the CDR3 is TGTGCCAGCAGCGAGGGACTAGCGGGAGGCGTTTCCTACGAGCAGTACTTC. This codes for CASSEGLAGGVSYEQYF. Full variable domain (missing parts from reference TRBV7-6 and TRBJ2-7): GAGVSQSPRYKVTKRGQDVALRCDPISGHVSLYWYRQALGQGPEFLTYFNYEAQQDKSGLPNDRFSAERPEGSISTLTIQRTEQRDSAMYRCASSEGLAGGVSYEQYFGPGTRLTVT.